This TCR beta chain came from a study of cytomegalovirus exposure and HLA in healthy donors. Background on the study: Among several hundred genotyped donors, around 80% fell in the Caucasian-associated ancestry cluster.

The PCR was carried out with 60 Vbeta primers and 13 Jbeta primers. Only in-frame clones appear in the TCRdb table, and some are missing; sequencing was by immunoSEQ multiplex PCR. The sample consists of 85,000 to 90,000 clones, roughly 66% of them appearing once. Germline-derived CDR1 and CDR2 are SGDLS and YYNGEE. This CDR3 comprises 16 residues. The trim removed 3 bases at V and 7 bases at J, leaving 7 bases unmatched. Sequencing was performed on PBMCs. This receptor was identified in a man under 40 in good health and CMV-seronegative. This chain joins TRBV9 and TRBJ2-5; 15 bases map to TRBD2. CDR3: CASSGGLAGGPGTQYF. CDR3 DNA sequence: TGTGCCAGCAGCGGGGGACTAGCGGGGGGTCCAGGGACCCAGTACTTC.